This T cell receptor (beta chain) was captured by sequencing in a study of tumor-infiltrating lymphocytes in localized non-small cell lung cancer. The study, taken as a whole, reports: Available tissue quantity limited TCR sequencing to a patient subset.

Produced via immunoSEQ multiplex PCR; TCRdb's table is partial and in-frame only. The table lists 21,000 or so clones, around 80% of them singletons. The table lists this clone with a few counts. Its antigen remains unidentified. The CDR3 is 16 amino acids. In germline, CDR1 is SGHTS, CDR2 YDEGEE. V dropped 4 bases and J dropped 2; count of bases not matched to a gene: 5. Sample: lung tumor tissue. V gene TRBV5-8 combines with J gene TRBJ2-5; 13 nucleotides align to TRBD2. This receptor was obtained from a human donor with non-small cell lung cancer. Here the CDR3 reads CASSPGLAGQQETQYF. CDR3 bases: TGTGCCAGCAGCCCGGGACTAGCGGGACAGCAAGAGACCCAGTACTTC.